These 29 T cell receptor beta chains originate from one sample sequenced in a study of T cells after yellow fever vaccination. Via MiXCR, TCRdb re-called the 5' RACE reads, giving one row per CDR3 protein. The sample shows 150,000 to 200,000 distinct CDR3 sequences, around 10% of them seen only once. This specimen was CD8+ T cells sorted from PBMCs, taken 15 days after the yellow fever booster vaccination. The receptors were gathered from a man aged 18 to 29 who received the YFV17D yellow fever vaccine.

This clonotype turned up a few times. This chain connects TRBV6-2 or TRBV6-3 to TRBJ1-5; D unclear. Germline lookup yields CDR1 MNHEY and CDR2 SVGEGT. This CDR3 region has 13 residues. V lost 6 bases, J lost 4 bases, and 10 bases lay in between. In DNA form, the CDR3 reads TGTGCCAGCAGAACAGACGGGAATCAGCCCCAGCATTTT. The encoded protein is CASRTDGNQPQHF.

CDR3 sequence (DNA): TGTGCCAGCATGACGGCGGAAGCCAAAAACATTCAGTACTTC. Translated, it gives CASMTAEAKNIQYF. The chain couples TRBV2 to TRBJ2-4; D unclear. Trimming took off 7 bases at V and 0 bases at J, with 10 bases between the two ends. The CDR3 covers 14 residues. Looked up from germline, CDR1 is SNHLY and CDR2 is FYNNEI.

The chain is built from TRBV11-2 and TRBJ2-7, with D unresolved. This CDR3 is built from 12 residues. V was cut by 5 bases and J by 2 bases, with 7 bases left in between. CDR1 and CDR2 from the germline V gene are SGHAT and FQNNGV. The CDR3 DNA reads TGTGCCAGCAGCCCTAACACCTACGAGCAGTACGTC. It is translated as CASSPNTYEQYV.

The J gene is TRBJ2-1, the V gene TRBV5-1, with a tentative D call TRBD2 (5 bases). The CDR3 covers 14 residues. Between the trimmed V and J ends, which lost 0 bases and 6 bases, there was a span of 10 bases. Germline V gene sequence: CDR1 SGHRS, CDR2 YFSETQ. This CDR3 is CASSLGSSSNEQFF. The CDR3, as DNA: TGCGCCAGCAGCTTGGGTTCTAGCTCCAATGAGCAGTTCTTC. Full variable domain (missing parts from reference TRBV5-1 and TRBJ2-1): KAGVTQTPRYLIKTRGQQVTLSCSPISGHRSVSWYQQTPGQGLQFLFEYFSETQRNKGNFPGRFSGRQFSNSRSEMNVSTLELGDSALYLCASSLGSSSNEQFFGPGTRLTVL.

CDR3 nucleotide sequence: TGTGCCAGCACCTCTTCCTTAGTAGATACGCAGTATTTT. Its translation is CASTSSLVDTQYF. V gene TRBV7-2 combines with J gene TRBJ2-3; D unclear. This CDR3 spans 13 amino acids. With 7 bases removed from V and 5 bases from J, the gap between germline ends came to 13 bases. Germline CDR1 SGHTA, CDR2 FQGNSA.

This clonotype was picked up many times. This chain connects TRBV7-9 to TRBJ2-1; D is uncertain. The CDR3 is 12 amino acids. V was clipped by 3 bases and J by 7 bases, with 7 bases between them. Germline V gene data show CDR1 as SEHNR and CDR2 as FQNEAQ (reference sequence). CDR3 amino acids: CASSFPGNEQFF. DNA of the CDR3: TGTGCCAGCAGCTTCCCCGGGAATGAGCAGTTCTTC.

Here the CDR3 DNA reads TGTGCCAGCAAAAGAACAGGGGGCTATAATGAGCAGTTCTTC. This translates into CASKRTGGYNEQFF. This sequence joins TRBV27 and TRBJ2-1; 9 bases agree with TRBD1. The CDR3 extends over 14 amino acids. Per the germline V gene, CDR1 is MNHEY and CDR2 is SMNVEV (reference sequence). V shed 7 bases, J shed 7 bases, and the junction held 8 bases outside the gene matches.

The chain has TRBV28 and TRBJ2-1, with 8 bases lining up with TRBD2. This CDR3 spans 13 amino acids. Trimming at V came to 3 bases and at J to 10 bases, leaving 5 bases not matched to a gene. Germline V gene data show CDR1 as MDHEN and CDR2 as SYDVKM. For the CDR3, the DNA is TGTGCCAGCAGTTTCGGAGCTAGCGGGGAGCAGTTCTTC. Protein sequence: CASSFGASGEQFF.

The gene calls are TRBV19 and TRBJ2-3; no firm D call. CDR1 is LNHDA, CDR2 SQIVND, per germline (reference sequence). This CDR3 is built from 15 residues. Between the trimmed V and J ends, which lost 5 bases and 1 base, there was a span of 13 bases. The CDR3, as DNA: TGTGCCAGTAGTTCCTGGGCCAGAGGCACAGATACGCAGTATTTT. Translation: CASSSWARGTDTQYF.

This clonotype was detected ten times or more. The rearrangement joins TRBV4-1 to TRBJ1-5; TRBD1 might be the D (5 bases). The V end lost 6 bases, the J end lost 5 bases, and 17 bases lay between the germline ends. The CDR3 is made up of 15 amino acids. Looked up from germline, CDR1 is MGHRA and CDR2 is YSYEKL. CDR3 loop: CASRPRDEPYQPQHF. DNA for the CDR3: TGCGCCAGCAGACCTAGGGACGAGCCCTATCAGCCCCAGCATTTT.

This clonotype was seen a handful of times. The chain uses TRBV20-1 and TRBJ2-1, with D possibly being TRBD1 (6 bases). The CDR3 runs to 13 residues. The ends were cut back, 4 bases at V and 6 bases at J, with 13 bases in the middle. Germline CDR1 reads DFQATT; CDR2 reads SNEGSKA (reference sequence). The CDR3 here is CSATRTDGNEQFF. CDR3 sequence (DNA): TGCAGTGCTACCCGGACAGACGGCAATGAGCAGTTCTTC.

V is TRBV6-1 and J is TRBJ1-2; 7 bases fit TRBD1. This CDR3 region has 14 residues. Germline-derived CDR1 and CDR2 are MNHNS and SASEGT. Trimming cost V 6 bases and J 5 bases; bases outside gene matches: 9. CDR3 in DNA: TGTGCCAGCAGACCGGATAGGGACAGTTATGGCTACACCTTC. The encoded protein is CASRPDRDSYGYTF.

J is TRBJ2-4 and V is TRBV12-3 or TRBV12-4; D remains ambiguous. CDR3 length equals 11 residues. The V and J ends lost 3 bases and 6 bases respectively, with 3 bases between them. The CDR3, as DNA: TGTGCCAGCAGTTTGCGAAACATTCAGTACTTC. This gives the protein CASSLRNIQYF.

In its sample, this clonotype was seen a few times. CDR3 coding DNA: TGTGCCAGCAGTCCCGAGGACAGGGAACAAGAGACCCAGTACTTC. Its translation is CASSPEDREQETQYF. The chain employs TRBV12-3 or TRBV12-4 and TRBJ2-5, with 8 bases matching TRBD1. Trimming removed 5 bases from V and 2 bases from J; junction bases left unmatched: 7. The CDR3 totals 15 residues.

The V and J genes are TRBV27 and TRBJ1-2; D ambiguous. The germline V gene encodes CDR1 MNHEY and CDR2 SMNVEV (reference sequence). Deletions cut 8 bases from V and 4 bases from J, with 8 bases between. The CDR3 sequence is 11 residues long. The CDR3 nucleotides are TGTGCCAGCGGGTTTCGCTATGGCTACACCTTC. Translated: CASGFRYGYTF.

A few counts support this clonotype. The chain joins TRBV30 to TRBJ2-1; D tentatively fits TRBD1 or TRBD2 (5 bases each). The CDR3 totals 12 residues. The V and J ends lost 4 bases and 6 bases respectively, with 10 bases between them. Per the germline V gene, CDR1 is GTSNPN and CDR2 is SVGIG (reference sequence). CDR3 residues: CAWTVGGNEQFF. DNA of the CDR3: TGTGCCTGGACGGTTGGGGGCAATGAGCAGTTCTTC.

This clonotype was observed a few times. The chain has TRBV24-1 and TRBJ2-1; 7 nucleotides agree with TRBD2. The CDR3 sequence is 14 residues long. Germline V CDR1 and CDR2: KGHDR, SFDVKD. J lost 1 base, V lost 5 bases, and 1 base had no gene match. The CDR3 is CATSGGSSYNEQFF. The DNA of the CDR3 is TGTGCCACCAGTGGCGGGAGTTCCTACAATGAGCAGTTCTTC.

V and J are TRBV7-9 and TRBJ1-1; D possibly corresponds to TRBD1 (5 bases). Deletions cut 9 bases from V and 3 bases from J, with 17 bases between. This CDR3 is 14 amino acids long. Germline-derived CDR1 and CDR2 are SEHNR and FQNEAQ (reference sequence). Here the CDR3 DNA reads TGTGCCAGTCTACTCGTCGGGGGACACACTGAAGCTTTCTTT. Amino acid sequence: CASLLVGGHTEAFF.

The chain combines TRBV6-6 with TRBJ1-3; D remains unclear. Deletions cut 8 bases from V and 1 base from J, with 24 bases between. Germline CDR1 and CDR2: MNHNY and SVGAGI (reference sequence). This CDR3 has 18 amino acids. CDR3 coding DNA: TGTGCCAGCTGCCCGGCGATGCTAAAGGCGCCTTCTGGAAACACCATATATTTT. Translating gives CASCPAMLKAPSGNTIYF.

There are a few counts of this clonotype. V usage is TRBV11-2 and J usage is TRBJ2-3; tentatively, D is TRBD1 or TRBD2 (5 bases each). Per germline, CDR1 SGHAT and CDR2 FQNNGV. The CDR3 spans 16 residues. Trimming took 5 bases from V and 5 from J, leaving 20 bases between them. CDR3: CASSSRDQGKRDTQYF. The CDR3 DNA reads TGTGCCAGCAGCAGCCGGGACCAAGGAAAGAGAGATACGCAGTATTTT.

This clonotype occurred a few times. V gene TRBV6-6 combines with J gene TRBJ1-5, with a possible D match to TRBD1 (6 bases). This CDR3 is built from 13 residues. The germline gives CDR1 MNHNY, CDR2 SVGAGI (reference sequence). With 7 bases removed from V and 4 bases from J, the gap between germline ends came to 11 bases. CDR3 in amino acids: CASTGAGNQPQHF. CDR3 nucleotides: TGTGCCAGCACGGGGGCAGGTAATCAGCCCCAGCATTTT.

The chain uses TRBV7-9 and TRBJ2-5; D is uncertain. The CDR3 length is 13 residues. The germline V and J ends were trimmed by 3 bases and 2 bases, with 7 bases remaining between them. Germline V gene data show CDR1 as SEHNR and CDR2 as FQNEAQ (reference sequence). CDR3 sequence reads: CASSFGIQETQYF. In DNA, the CDR3 is TGTGCCAGCAGCTTTGGTATACAAGAGACCCAGTACTTC.

This chain joins TRBV6-5 and TRBJ1-2; D gene ambiguous. In germline, CDR1 is MNHEY, CDR2 SVGAGI. The CDR3 covers 14 residues. V was pared by 2 bases and J by 2 bases, with 9 bases between. This CDR3 is CASSYGAVNYGYTF. CDR3 nucleotides: TGTGCCAGCAGTTACGGTGCAGTAAACTATGGCTACACCTTC.

This clonotype was found a few times. J is TRBJ2-1 and V is TRBV29-1; D unresolved. Trimming took 6 bases from V and 4 from J, leaving 7 bases between them. Germline loops: CDR1 SQVTM, CDR2 ANQGSEA. The CDR3 has 11 amino acids. The CDR3 sequence: CSVREYNEQFF. Written as DNA, the CDR3 is TGCAGCGTACGAGAGTACAATGAGCAGTTCTTC.

The genes are TRBV29-1 and TRBJ1-1, with 9 bases aligning to TRBD1. V was clipped by 8 bases and J by 6 bases; unmatched bases: 7. Germline V CDR1 and CDR2: SQVTM, ANQGSEA. CDR3 length equals 12 residues. The CDR3 here is CSTMTGGAEAFF. CDR3 nucleotide sequence: TGCAGCACAATGACAGGGGGGGCTGAAGCTTTCTTT.

J is TRBJ1-2 and V is TRBV13; D gene unclear. V lost 3 bases to trimming and J lost 3 bases, with 17 bases between them. This CDR3 is 16 amino acids long. Germline CDR1 PRHDT, CDR2 FYEKMQ (reference sequence). The CDR3 loop reads CASSLGISEKDYGYTF. CDR3 coding DNA: TGTGCCAGCAGCTTGGGGATTTCGGAGAAAGACTATGGCTACACCTTC.

This clonotype occurred a few times. The CDR3 DNA is TGCGCCAGCAGCCCCCGGGTGGGCCAAGAGACCCAGTACTTC. The encoded protein is CASSPRVGQETQYF. The chain uses TRBV4-1 and TRBJ2-5; D ambiguous. V gave up 4 bases and J gave up 1 base, with 10 bases separating them. This CDR3 has 14 amino acids. Germline V gene lookup returns CDR1 MGHRA and CDR2 YSYEKL.

This chain links TRBV9 with TRBJ2-5, with TRBD1 matching over 10 bases. The CDR3 contains 14 residues. With 3 bases clipped from V and 4 bases from J, the junction kept 3 bases outside the gene matches. In germline, CDR1 is SGDLS, CDR2 YYNGEE. The CDR3 DNA reads as TGTGCCAGCAGCGCGGACAGGGGGATAGAGACCCAGTACTTC. Amino acid sequence: CASSADRGIETQYF.

Only a few counts were recorded for this clonotype. This rearrangement joins TRBV6-5 to TRBJ1-3, with D unclear. There are 14 residues in the CDR3. Trimming cost V 5 bases and J 3 bases, with 11 bases left between them. Germline-derived CDR1 and CDR2 are MNHEY and SVGAGI. CDR3 in DNA: TGTGCCAGCAGTCACAGATCTCATGGAAACACCATATATTTT. This gives the protein CASSHRSHGNTIYF.